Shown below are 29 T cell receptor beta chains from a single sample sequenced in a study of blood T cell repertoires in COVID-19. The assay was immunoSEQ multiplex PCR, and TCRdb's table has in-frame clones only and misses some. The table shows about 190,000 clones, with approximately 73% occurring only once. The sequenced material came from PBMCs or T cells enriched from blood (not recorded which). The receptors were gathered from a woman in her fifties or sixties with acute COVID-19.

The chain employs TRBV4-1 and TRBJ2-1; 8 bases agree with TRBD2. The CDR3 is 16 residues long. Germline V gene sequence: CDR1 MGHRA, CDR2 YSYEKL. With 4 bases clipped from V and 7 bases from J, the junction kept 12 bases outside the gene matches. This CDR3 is CASSLSPGGAVNEQFF. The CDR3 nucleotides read TGCGCCAGCAGCCTGAGTCCGGGGGGGGCCGTAAATGAGCAGTTCTTC.

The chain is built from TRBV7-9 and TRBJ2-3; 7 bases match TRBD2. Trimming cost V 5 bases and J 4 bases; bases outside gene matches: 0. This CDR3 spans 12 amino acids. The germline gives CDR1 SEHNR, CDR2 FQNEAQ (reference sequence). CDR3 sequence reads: CASSGGADTQYF. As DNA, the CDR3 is TGTGCCAGCAGCGGGGGGGCAGATACGCAGTATTTT.

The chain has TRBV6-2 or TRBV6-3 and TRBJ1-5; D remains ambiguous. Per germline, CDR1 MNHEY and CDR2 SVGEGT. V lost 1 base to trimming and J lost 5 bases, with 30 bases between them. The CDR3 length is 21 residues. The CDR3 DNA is TGTGCCAGCAGTTACTTCCCCTCGGAGGTGGGGTATAGGGAATTGGATCAGCCCCAGCATTTT. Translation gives CASSYFPSEVGYRELDQPQHF.

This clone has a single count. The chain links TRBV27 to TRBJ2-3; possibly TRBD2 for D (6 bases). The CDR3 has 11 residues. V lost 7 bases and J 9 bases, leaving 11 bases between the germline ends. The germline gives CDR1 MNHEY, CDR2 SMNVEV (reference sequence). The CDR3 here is CASTLEGTQYF. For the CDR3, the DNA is TGTGCCAGCACCTTGGAGGGGACGCAGTATTTT.

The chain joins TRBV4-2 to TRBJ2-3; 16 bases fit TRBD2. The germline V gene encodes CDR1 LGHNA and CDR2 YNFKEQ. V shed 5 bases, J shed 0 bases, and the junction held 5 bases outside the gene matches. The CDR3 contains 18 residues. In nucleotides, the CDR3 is TGTGCCAGCAGCACTCGGGGACTAGCGGGGGGGAGCACAGATACGCAGTATTTT. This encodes CASSTRGLAGGSTDTQYF.

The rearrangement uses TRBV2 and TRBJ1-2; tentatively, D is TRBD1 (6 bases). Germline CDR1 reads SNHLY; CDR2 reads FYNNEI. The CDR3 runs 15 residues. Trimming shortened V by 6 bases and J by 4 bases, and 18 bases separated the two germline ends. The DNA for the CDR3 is TGTGCCAGCAGGAGCTCAGGGGTTCGCCCCTATGGCTACACCTTC. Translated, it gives CASRSSGVRPYGYTF. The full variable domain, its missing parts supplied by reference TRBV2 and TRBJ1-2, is EPEVTQTPSHQVTQMGQEVILRCVPISNHLYFYWYRQILGQKVEFLVSFYNNEISEKSEIFDDQFSVERPDGSNFTLKIRSTKLEDSAMYFCASRSSGVRPYGYTFGSGTRLTVV.

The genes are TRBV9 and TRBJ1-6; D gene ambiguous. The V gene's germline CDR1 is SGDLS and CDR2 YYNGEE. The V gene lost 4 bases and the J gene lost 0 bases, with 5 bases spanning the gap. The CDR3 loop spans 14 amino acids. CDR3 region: CASSPGSYNSPLHF. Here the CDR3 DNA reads TGTGCCAGCAGCCCGGGCTCCTATAATTCACCCCTCCACTTT.

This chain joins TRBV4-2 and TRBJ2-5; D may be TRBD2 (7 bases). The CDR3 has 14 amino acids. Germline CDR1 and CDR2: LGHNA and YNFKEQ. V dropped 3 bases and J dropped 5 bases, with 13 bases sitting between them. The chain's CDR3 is CASSQGGPWETQYF. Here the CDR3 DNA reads TGTGCCAGCAGCCAGGGGGGGCCCTGGGAGACCCAGTACTTC.

Here the CDR3 DNA reads TGTGCCAGCAGCTTGCGACTAGCTAACTATGGCTACACCTTC. Translated, it gives CASSLRLANYGYTF. The rearrangement joins TRBV7-2 to TRBJ1-2; D is unclear. There are 14 residues in the CDR3. Germline assignment: CDR1 SGHTA and CDR2 FQGNSA. The germline V and J ends were trimmed by 3 bases and 0 bases, with 8 bases remaining between them.

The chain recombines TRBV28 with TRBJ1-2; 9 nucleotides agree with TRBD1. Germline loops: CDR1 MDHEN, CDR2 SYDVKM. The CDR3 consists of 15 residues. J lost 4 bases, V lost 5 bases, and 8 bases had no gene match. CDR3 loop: CASSDRGSRAYGYTF. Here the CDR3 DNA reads TGTGCCAGCAGTGACAGGGGGAGCCGAGCCTATGGCTACACCTTC.

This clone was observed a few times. The CDR3: CAWSWRNSGNTIYF. The CDR3 nucleotides are TGTGCCTGGAGTTGGCGGAACTCTGGAAACACCATATATTTT. The chain uses TRBV30 and TRBJ1-3; D is unclear. Germline V lookup: CDR1 GTSNPN, CDR2 SVGIG (reference sequence). With 2 bases removed from V and 0 bases from J, the gap between germline ends came to 8 bases. The CDR3 extends over 14 amino acids.

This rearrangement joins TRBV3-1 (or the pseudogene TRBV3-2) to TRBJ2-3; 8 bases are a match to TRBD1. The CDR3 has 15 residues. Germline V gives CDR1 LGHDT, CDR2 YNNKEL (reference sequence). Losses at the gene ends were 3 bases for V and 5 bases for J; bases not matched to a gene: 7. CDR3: CASSHTTGGEDTQYF. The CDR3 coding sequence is TGTGCCAGCAGCCATACCACAGGGGGTGAAGATACGCAGTATTTT.

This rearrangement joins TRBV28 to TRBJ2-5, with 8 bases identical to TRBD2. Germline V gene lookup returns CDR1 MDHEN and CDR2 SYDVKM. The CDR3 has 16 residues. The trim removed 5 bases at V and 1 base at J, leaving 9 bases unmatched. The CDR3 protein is CASSPQRGSSQETQYF. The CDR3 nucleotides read TGTGCCAGCAGTCCCCAGCGGGGGTCCTCCCAAGAGACCCAGTACTTC.

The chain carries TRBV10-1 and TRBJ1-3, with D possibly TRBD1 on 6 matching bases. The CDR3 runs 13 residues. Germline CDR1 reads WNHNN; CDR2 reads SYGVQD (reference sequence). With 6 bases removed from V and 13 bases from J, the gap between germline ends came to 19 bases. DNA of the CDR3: TGCGCCAGCAGACCAACTCTTCAGGGGACGATATATTTT. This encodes CASRPTLQGTIYF.

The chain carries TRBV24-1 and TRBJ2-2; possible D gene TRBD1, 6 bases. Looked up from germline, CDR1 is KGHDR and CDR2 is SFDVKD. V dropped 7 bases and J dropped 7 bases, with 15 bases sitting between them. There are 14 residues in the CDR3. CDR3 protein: CATSSYRAGGELFF. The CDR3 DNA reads TGTGCCACCAGCTCCTACAGGGCGGGCGGGGAGCTGTTTTTT.

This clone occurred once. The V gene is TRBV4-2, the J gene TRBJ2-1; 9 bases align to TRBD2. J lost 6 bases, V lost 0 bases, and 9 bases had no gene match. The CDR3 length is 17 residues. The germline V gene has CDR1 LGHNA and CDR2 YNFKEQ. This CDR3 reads CASSQEVASGAGNEQFF. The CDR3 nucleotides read TGTGCCAGCAGCCAAGAGGTGGCTAGCGGGGCCGGCAATGAGCAGTTCTTC.

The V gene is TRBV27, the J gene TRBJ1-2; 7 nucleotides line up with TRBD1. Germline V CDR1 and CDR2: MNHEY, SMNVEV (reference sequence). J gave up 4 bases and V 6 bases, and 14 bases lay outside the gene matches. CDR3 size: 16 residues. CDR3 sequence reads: CASRVHYTGEGYGYTF. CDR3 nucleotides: TGTGCCAGCAGAGTACATTATACAGGGGAAGGCTATGGCTACACCTTC.

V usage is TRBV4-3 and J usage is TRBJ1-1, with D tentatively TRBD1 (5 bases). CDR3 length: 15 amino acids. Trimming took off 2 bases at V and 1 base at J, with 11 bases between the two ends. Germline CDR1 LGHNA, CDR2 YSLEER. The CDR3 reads CASSQPGQTNTEAFF. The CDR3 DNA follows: TGCGCCAGCAGCCAACCCGGACAAACGAACACTGAAGCTTTCTTT.

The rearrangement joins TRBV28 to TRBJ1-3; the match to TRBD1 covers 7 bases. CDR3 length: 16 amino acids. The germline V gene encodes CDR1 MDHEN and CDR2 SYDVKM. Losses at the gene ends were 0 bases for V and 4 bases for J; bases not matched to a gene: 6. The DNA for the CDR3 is TGTGCCAGCAGTTTATGGCCACAGGGGACGGGAAACACCATATATTTT. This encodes CASSLWPQGTGNTIYF.

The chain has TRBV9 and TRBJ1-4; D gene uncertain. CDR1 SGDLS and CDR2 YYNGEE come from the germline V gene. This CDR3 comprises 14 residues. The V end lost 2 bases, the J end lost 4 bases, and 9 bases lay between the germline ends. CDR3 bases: TGTGCCAGCAGCGTGAGTGGTGGTAATGAAAAACTGTTTTTT. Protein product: CASSVSGGNEKLFF. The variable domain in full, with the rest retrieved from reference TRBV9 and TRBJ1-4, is DSGVTQTPKHLITATGQRVTLRCSPRSGDLSVYWYQQSLDQGLQFLIQYYNGEERAKGNILERFSAQQFPDLHSELNLSSLELGDSALYFCASSVSGGNEKLFFGSGTQLSVL.

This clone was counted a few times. The DNA of the CDR3 is TGTGCCAGCAGCCCGGGACAGGGAGAATTCGATACGCAGTATTTT. The encoded protein is CASSPGQGEFDTQYF. The V gene is TRBV11-3, the J gene TRBJ2-3; TRBD1 matches 9 bases. V was clipped by 5 bases and J by 6 bases; unmatched bases: 9. CDR3 length equals 15 residues. Germline CDR1 SGHNT, CDR2 YENEEA.

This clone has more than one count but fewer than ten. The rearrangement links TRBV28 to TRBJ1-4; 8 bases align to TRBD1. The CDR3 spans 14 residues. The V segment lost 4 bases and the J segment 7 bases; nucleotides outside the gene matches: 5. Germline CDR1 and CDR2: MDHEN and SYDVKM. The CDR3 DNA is TGTGCCAGCAGTTCTACAGGGGGAAGTGAAAAACTGTTTTTT. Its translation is CASSSTGGSEKLFF. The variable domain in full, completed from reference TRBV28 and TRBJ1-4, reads DVKVTQSSRYLVKRTGEKVFLECVQDMDHENMFWYRQDPGLGLRLIYFSYDVKMKEKGDIPEGYSVSREKKERFSLILESASTNQTSMYLCASSSTGGSEKLFFGSGTQLSVL.

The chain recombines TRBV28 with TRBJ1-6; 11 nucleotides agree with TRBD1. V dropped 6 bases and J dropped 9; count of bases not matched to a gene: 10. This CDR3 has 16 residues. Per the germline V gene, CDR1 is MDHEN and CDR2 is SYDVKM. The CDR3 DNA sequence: TGTGCCAGCAGGACCTTGGGACAGGGGGTGAGTTCACCCCTCCACTTT. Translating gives CASRTLGQGVSSPLHF.

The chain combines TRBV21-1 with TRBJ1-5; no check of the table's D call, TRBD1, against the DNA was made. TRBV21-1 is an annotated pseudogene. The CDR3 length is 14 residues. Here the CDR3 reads CASRTTGDNQPQHF. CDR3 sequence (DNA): TGTGCCAGCAGAACAACAGGGGACAATCAGCCCCAGCATTTT.

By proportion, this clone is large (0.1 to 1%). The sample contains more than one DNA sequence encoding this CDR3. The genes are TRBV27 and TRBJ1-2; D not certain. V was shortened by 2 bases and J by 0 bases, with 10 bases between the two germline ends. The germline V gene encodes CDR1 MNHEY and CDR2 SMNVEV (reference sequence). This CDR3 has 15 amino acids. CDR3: CASSLGAAANYGYTF. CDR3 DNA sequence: TGTGCCAGCAGTTTAGGTGCGGCAGCTAACTATGGCTACACCTTC.

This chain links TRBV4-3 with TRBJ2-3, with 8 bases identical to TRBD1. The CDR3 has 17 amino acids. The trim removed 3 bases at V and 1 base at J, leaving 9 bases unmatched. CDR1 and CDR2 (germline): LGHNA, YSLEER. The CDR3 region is CASSQPGQGMGTDTQYF. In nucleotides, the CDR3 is TGCGCCAGCAGCCAGCCCGGACAGGGAATGGGCACAGATACGCAGTATTTT.

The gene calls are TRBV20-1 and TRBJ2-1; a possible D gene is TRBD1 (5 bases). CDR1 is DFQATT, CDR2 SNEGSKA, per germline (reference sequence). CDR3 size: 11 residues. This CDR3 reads CRGVSYNEQFF. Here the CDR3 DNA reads TGCAGAGGGGTATCCTACAATGAGCAGTTCTTC.

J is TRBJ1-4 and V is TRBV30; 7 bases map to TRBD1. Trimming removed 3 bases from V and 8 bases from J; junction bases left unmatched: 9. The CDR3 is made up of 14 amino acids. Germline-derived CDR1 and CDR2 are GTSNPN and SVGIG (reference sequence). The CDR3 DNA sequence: TGTGCCTGGAGAGGCCAGGGGGTGGGAGAAAAACTGTTTTTT. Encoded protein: CAWRGQGVGEKLFF.

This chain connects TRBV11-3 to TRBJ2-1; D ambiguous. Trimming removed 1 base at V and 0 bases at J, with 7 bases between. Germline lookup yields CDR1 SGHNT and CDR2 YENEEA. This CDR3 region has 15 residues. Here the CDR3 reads CASSLVGSSYNEQFF. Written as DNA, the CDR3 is TGTGCCAGCAGCTTAGTCGGTAGCTCCTACAATGAGCAGTTCTTC.